Shown below are 14 T cell receptor beta chains from a single sample sequenced in a study of Ad26.COV2.S vaccination and SARS-CoV-2 variants. Assay used: immunoSEQ multiplex PCR; TCRdb lists only in-frame clones, some missing. This table holds approximately 410,000 clones, 85% to 90% found once. As to treatment: around 19 received Ad26.COV2.S at low or high dose, single or two shots; about 5 received placebo; per-sample allocation not given. Sampling was performed 63 days after the first vaccine or placebo injection. The sequences come from peripheral blood, collected in a trial of Ad26.COV2.S vaccine versus placebo. The source is a person between 18 and 65 years old who received the Ad26.COV2.S COVID-19 vaccine or a placebo.

The V gene is TRBV29-1, the J gene TRBJ1-1, with 7 bases matching TRBD1. This CDR3 has 13 amino acids. The V gene end was trimmed by 4 bases and the J gene end by 2 bases; junction bases not matched to a gene: 4. CDR1 and CDR2 (germline): SQVTM, ANQGSEA. The CDR3 protein is CSVGTGDNTEAFF. CDR3 DNA sequence: TGCAGCGTTGGGACAGGAGACAACACTGAAGCTTTCTTT.

The chain carries TRBV14 and TRBJ2-5; weak D call: TRBD2 (5 bases). V gave up 1 base and J gave up 7 bases, with 7 bases separating them. The V gene's germline CDR1 is SGHDN and CDR2 FVKESK. The CDR3 spans 12 residues. The CDR3 loop is CASSQVEGTQYF. For the CDR3, the DNA is TGTGCCAGCAGCCAAGTCGAGGGGACCCAGTACTTC.

This clone was seen a single time. The CDR3 loop reads CASSPPPTGPGYYGYTF. The CDR3 DNA reads as TGTGCCAGCAGCCCTCCCCCTACAGGGCCGGGGTACTATGGCTACACCTTC. The chain carries TRBV9 and TRBJ1-2; D is perhaps TRBD1 (6 bases). The CDR3 has 17 amino acids. Germline V CDR1 and CDR2: SGDLS, YYNGEE. Trimming stripped 4 bases from V and 3 bases from J, with 22 bases between.

The chain is built from TRBV11-1 and TRBJ2-5; unclear D gene. Trimming took off 1 base at V and 1 base at J, with 7 bases between the two ends. The germline CDR1 and CDR2 sequences are SGHAT and FQDESV (reference sequence). The CDR3 spans 14 residues. This chain's CDR3 is CASSLVRSQETQYF. CDR3 nucleotides: TGTGCCAGCAGCTTAGTTCGCAGCCAAGAGACCCAGTACTTC. Full variable domain (rest looked up from reference TRBV11-1 and TRBJ2-5): EAEVAQSPRYKITEKSQAVAFWCDPISGHATLYWYRQILGQGPELLVQFQDESVVDDSQLPKDRFSAERLKGVDSTLKIQPAELGDSAMYLCASSLVRSQETQYFGPGTRLLVL.

This clone was seen a few times. The J gene is TRBJ1-2, the V gene TRBV2, with 8 positions matching TRBD1. This CDR3 contains 14 residues. V lost 6 bases and J lost 5; bases outside the gene matches: 8. Germline CDR1 and CDR2: SNHLY and FYNNEI. This CDR3 reads CASRPGTGPYGYTF. CDR3 DNA sequence: TGTGCCAGCAGGCCCGGGACAGGCCCTTATGGCTACACCTTC.

This chain links TRBV9 with TRBJ2-7; D may be TRBD1 or TRBD2 (5 bases each). Trimming left V 0 bases short and J 4 bases short, with 14 bases between. In germline, CDR1 is SGDLS, CDR2 YYNGEE. The CDR3 extends over 15 amino acids. CDR3 sequence: CASSVDRGAGYEQYF. DNA of the CDR3: TGTGCCAGCAGCGTAGATAGAGGGGCCGGGTACGAGCAGTACTTC.

The table lists this clone with a count of one. V gene TRBV30 combines with J gene TRBJ1-5; TRBD1 aligns across 7 bases. This CDR3 is 14 amino acids long. The V segment lost 2 bases and the J segment 4 bases; nucleotides outside the gene matches: 5. The V gene's germline CDR1 is GTSNPN and CDR2 SVGIG (reference sequence). The CDR3 loop is CAWSTGTANQPQHF. DNA of the CDR3: TGTGCCTGGAGTACCGGGACAGCAAATCAGCCCCAGCATTTT. Full variable domain (missing parts from reference TRBV30 and TRBJ1-5): SQTIHQWPATLVQPVGSPLSLECTVEGTSNPNLYWYRQAAGRGLQLLFYSVGIGQISSEVPQNLSASRPQDRQFILSSKKLLLSDSGFYLCAWSTGTANQPQHFGDGTRLSIL.

This chain uses TRBV23-1 with TRBJ1-5, with no clear D. TRBV23-1 is treated as an ORF (open reading frame) with a function not yet certain. This CDR3 comprises 16 residues. Trimming took off 2 bases at V and 0 bases at J, with 11 bases between the two ends. The CDR3 DNA follows: TGCGCCAGCAGTCAACCCCGCAGTTATAGCAATCAGCCCCAGCATTTT. Translating gives CASSQPRSYSNQPQHF.

The chain recombines TRBV28 with TRBJ1-1; no definite D call. V was shortened by 6 bases and J by 4 bases, with 15 bases between the two germline ends. The CDR3 is 14 amino acids. Germline V gene data show CDR1 as MDHEN and CDR2 as SYDVKM. DNA of the CDR3: TGTGCCAGCAGCCCCAGAGTCTCTAGCACTGAAGCTTTCTTT. It codes for CASSPRVSSTEAFF. Full variable domain (outside the CDR3, taken from reference TRBV28 and TRBJ1-1): DVKVTQSSRYLVKRTGEKVFLECVQDMDHENMFWYRQDPGLGLRLIYFSYDVKMKEKGDIPEGYSVSREKKERFSLILESASTNQTSMYLCASSPRVSSTEAFFGQGTRLTVV.

The chain couples TRBV9 to TRBJ1-6, with 7 bases aligning to TRBD1. The CDR3 contains 16 residues. Per the germline V gene, CDR1 is SGDLS and CDR2 is YYNGEE. Trimming at V came to 3 bases and at J to 1 base, leaving 4 bases not matched to a gene. The CDR3 DNA sequence: TGTGCCAGCAGCGGAGGGGGCGCTTCCTATAATTCACCCCTCCACTTT. It specifies CASSGGGASYNSPLHF.

This clone came up a few times. The DNA of the CDR3 is TGTGCCAGCAGCACCTCCTACGAGCAGTACTTC. Translation: CASSTSYEQYF. The chain couples TRBV5-4 to TRBJ2-7; D not certain. The CDR3 loop spans 11 amino acids. V was clipped by 4 bases and J by 0 bases, with 2 bases between them. Germline CDR1 and CDR2: SGHNT and YYREEE (reference sequence).

The gene calls are TRBV6-2 or TRBV6-3 and TRBJ2-2, with TRBD1 identical over 9 bases. The CDR3 length is 16 residues. CDR1 and CDR2 (germline): MNHEY, SVGEGT. J was trimmed by 4 bases and V by 3 bases; bases with no gene match: 6. CDR3 sequence (DNA): TGTGCCAGCAGTTATCTCGGACAGGGGAGCACCGGGGAGCTGTTTTTT. Its protein is CASSYLGQGSTGELFF.

This rearrangement joins TRBV19 to TRBJ2-7; 9 bases are a match to TRBD1. The V and J ends lost 3 bases and 2 bases, in that order; junction bases with no gene match: 5. Germline V CDR1 and CDR2: LNHDA, SQIVND (reference sequence). The CDR3 extends over 15 amino acids. The CDR3 protein is CASSILGQGPYEQYF. The CDR3 nucleotides are TGTGCCAGTAGTATCCTGGGACAGGGCCCCTACGAGCAGTACTTC.

The rearrangement links TRBV11-2 to TRBJ2-3, with D uncertain. This CDR3 has 11 amino acids. The V gene lost 8 bases and the J gene lost 6 bases, with 9 bases spanning the gap. Germline V gene sequence: CDR1 SGHAT, CDR2 FQNNGV. The CDR3 bases are TGTGCCAGCGGAACAAGGGATACGCAGTATTTT. It specifies CASGTRDTQYF. Full variable domain (remainder filled in from reference TRBV11-2 and TRBJ2-3): EAGVAQSPRYKIIEKRQSVAFWCNPISGHATLYWYQQILGQGPKLLIQFQNNGVVDDSQLPKDRFSAERLKGVDSTLKIQPAKLEDSAVYLCASGTRDTQYFGPGTRLTVL.